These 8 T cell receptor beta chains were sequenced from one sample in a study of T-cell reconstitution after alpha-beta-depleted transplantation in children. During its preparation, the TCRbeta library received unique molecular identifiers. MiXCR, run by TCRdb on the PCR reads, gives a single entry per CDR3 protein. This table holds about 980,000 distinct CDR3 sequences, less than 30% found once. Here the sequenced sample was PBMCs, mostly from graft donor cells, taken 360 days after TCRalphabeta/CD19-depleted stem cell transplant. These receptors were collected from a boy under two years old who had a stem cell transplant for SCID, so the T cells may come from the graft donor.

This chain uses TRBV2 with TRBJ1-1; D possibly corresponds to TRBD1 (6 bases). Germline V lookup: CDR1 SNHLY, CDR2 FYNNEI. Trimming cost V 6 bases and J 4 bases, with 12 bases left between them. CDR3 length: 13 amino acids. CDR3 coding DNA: TGTGCCAGCAGCGAGGGGGGGGGCACTGAAGCTTTCTTT. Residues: CASSEGGGTEAFF.

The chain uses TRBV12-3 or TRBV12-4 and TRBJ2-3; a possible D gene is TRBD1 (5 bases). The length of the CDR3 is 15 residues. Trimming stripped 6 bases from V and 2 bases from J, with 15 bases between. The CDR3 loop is CASSPTDAPTDTQYF. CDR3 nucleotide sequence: TGTGCCAGCAGCCCGACAGACGCACCCACAGATACGCAGTATTTT.

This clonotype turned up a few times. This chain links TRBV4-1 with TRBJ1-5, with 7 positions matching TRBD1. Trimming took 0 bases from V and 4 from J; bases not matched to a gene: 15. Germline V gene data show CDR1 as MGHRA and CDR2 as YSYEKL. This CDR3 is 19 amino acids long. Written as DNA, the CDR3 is TGCGCCAGCAGCCAAGATAAAATTTATTACGGGACAGCTAATCAGCCCCAGCATTTT. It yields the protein CASSQDKIYYGTANQPQHF.

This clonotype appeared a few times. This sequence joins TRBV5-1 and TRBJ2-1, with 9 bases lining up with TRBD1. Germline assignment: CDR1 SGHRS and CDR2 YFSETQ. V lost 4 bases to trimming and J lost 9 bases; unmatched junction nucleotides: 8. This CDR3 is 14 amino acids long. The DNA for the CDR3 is TGCGCCAGCAGCACTAGGACAGGGGAGGGTGAGCAGTTCTTC. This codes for CASSTRTGEGEQFF.

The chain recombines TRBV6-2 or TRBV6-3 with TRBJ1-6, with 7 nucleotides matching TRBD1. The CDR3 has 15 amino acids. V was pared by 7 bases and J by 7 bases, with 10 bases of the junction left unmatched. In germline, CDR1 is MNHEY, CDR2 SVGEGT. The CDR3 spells CASTLRDRENSPLHF. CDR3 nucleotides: TGTGCCAGCACCCTACGCGACAGGGAGAATTCACCCCTCCACTTT.

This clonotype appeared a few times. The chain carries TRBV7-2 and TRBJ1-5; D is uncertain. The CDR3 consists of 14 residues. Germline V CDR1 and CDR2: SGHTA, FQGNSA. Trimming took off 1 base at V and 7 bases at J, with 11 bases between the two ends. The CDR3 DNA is TGTGCCAGCAGCTTAGTCCCGGCCTCCCAGCCCCAGCATTTT. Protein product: CASSLVPASQPQHF.

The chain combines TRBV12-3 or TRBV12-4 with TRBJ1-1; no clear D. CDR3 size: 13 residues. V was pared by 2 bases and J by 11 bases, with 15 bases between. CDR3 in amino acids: CASSLPPRGRAFF. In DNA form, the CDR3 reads TGTGCCAGCAGTTTACCCCCGAGAGGGCGCGCTTTCTTT.

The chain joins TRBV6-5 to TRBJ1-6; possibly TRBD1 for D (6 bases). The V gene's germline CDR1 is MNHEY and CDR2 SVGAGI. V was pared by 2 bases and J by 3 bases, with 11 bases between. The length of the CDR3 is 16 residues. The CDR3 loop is CASSYKDRNYNSPLHF. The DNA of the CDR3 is TGTGCCAGCAGTTACAAGGACAGAAACTATAATTCACCCCTCCACTTT.